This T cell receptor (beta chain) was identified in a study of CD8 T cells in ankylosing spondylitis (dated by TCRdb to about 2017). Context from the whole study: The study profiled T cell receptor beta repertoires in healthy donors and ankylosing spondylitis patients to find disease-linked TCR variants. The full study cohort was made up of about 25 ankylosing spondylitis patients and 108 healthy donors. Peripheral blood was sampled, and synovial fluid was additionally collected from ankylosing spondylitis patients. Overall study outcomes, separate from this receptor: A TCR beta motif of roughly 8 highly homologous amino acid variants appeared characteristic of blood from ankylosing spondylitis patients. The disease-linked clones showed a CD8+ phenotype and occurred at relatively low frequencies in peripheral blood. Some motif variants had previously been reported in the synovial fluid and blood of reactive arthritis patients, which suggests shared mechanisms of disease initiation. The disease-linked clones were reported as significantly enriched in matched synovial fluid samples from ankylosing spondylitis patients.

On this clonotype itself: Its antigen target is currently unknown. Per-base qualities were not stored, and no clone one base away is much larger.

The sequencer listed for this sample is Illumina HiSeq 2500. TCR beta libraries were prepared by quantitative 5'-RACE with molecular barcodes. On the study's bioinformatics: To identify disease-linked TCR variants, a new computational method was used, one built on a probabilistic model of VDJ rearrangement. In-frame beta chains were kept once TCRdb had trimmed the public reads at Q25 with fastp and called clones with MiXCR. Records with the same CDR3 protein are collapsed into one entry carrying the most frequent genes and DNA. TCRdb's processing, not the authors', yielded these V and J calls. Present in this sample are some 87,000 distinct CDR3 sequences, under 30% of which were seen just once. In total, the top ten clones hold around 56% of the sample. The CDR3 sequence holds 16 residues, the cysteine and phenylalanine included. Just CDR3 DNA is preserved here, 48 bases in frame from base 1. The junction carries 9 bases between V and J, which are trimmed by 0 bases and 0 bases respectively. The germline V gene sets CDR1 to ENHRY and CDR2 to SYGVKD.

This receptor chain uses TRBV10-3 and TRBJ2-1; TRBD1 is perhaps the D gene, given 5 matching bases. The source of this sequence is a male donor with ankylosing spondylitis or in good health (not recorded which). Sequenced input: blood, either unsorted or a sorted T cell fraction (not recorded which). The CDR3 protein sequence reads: CAISESGRSSYNEQFF. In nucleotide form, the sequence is TGTGCCATCAGTGAGTCGGGGCGCAGCTCCTACAATGAGCAGTTCTTC.